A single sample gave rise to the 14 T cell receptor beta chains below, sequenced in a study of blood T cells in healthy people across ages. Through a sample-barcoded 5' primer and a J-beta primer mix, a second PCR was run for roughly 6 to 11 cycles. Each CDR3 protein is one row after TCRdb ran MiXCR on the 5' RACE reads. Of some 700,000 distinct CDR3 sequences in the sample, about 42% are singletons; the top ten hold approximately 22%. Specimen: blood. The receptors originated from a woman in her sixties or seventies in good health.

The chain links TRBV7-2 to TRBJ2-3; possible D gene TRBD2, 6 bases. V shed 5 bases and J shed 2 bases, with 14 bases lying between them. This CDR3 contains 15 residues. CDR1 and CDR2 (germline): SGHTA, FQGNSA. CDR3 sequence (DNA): TGTGCCAGCAGCGCCCGGGACTTCACCACAGATACGCAGTATTTT. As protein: CASSARDFTTDTQYF.

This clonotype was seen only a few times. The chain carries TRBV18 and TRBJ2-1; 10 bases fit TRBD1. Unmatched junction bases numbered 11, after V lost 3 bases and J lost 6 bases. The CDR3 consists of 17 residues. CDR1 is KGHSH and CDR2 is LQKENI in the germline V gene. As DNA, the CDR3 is TGTGCCAGCTCACCCCGGAGTGTTGGGACAGGGGTCAATGAGCAGTTCTTC. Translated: CASSPRSVGTGVNEQFF.

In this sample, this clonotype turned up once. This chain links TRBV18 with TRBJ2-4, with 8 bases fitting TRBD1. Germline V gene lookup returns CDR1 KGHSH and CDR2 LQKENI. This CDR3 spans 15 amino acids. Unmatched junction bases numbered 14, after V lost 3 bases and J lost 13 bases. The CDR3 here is CASSPQGQVSYGQYF. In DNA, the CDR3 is TGTGCCAGCTCACCCCAGGGACAGGTGTCCTACGGGCAGTACTTC.

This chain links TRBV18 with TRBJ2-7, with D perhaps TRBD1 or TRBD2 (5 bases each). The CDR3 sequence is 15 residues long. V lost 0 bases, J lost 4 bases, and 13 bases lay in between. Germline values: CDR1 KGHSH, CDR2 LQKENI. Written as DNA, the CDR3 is TGTGCCAGCTCACCACCGGAAGGGACGAGGTACGAGCAGTACTTC. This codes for CASSPPEGTRYEQYF.

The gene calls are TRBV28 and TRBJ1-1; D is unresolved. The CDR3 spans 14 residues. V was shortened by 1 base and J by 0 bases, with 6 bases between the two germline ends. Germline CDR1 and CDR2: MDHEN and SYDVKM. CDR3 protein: CASSLSQMNTEAFF. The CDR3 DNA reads TGTGCCAGCAGTTTATCACAAATGAACACTGAAGCTTTCTTT.

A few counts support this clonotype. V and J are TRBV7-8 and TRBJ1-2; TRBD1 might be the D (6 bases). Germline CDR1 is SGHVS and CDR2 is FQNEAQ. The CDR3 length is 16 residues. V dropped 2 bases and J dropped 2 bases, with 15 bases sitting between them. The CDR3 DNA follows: TGTGCCAGCAGCTTATCAGGAACAGGGACCAACTATGGCTACACCTTC. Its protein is CASSLSGTGTNYGYTF.

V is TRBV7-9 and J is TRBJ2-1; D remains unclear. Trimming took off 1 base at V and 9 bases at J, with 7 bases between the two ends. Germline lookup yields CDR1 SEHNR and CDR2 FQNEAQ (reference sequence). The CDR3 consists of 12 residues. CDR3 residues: CASSLGNVEQFF. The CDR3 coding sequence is TGTGCCAGCAGCTTAGGAAATGTTGAGCAGTTCTTC. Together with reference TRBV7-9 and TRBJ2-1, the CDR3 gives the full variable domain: DTGVSQNPRHKITKRGQNVTFRCDPISEHNRLYWYRQTLGQGPEFLTYFQNEAQLEKSRLLSDRFSAERPKGSFSTLEIQRTEQGDSAMYLCASSLGNVEQFFGPGTRLTVL.

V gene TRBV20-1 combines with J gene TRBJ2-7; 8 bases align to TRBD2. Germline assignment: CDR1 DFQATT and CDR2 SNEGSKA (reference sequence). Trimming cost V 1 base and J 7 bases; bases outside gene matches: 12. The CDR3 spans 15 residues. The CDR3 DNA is TGCAGTGCTAGAGGCACCGGGACTAGTCAGAGGGAGCAGTACTTC. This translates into CSARGTGTSQREQYF.

CDR3 nucleotides: TGTGCCAGCAGCAACCAGCGGGAGGCTTTCACAGATACGCAGTATTTT. Amino acid sequence: CASSNQREAFTDTQYF. This rearrangement joins TRBV7-2 to TRBJ2-3; 9 nucleotides align to TRBD2. The germline V gene encodes CDR1 SGHTA and CDR2 FQGNSA. This CDR3 has 16 residues. The ends lost 5 bases at V and 2 bases at J; junction bases unmatched: 8.

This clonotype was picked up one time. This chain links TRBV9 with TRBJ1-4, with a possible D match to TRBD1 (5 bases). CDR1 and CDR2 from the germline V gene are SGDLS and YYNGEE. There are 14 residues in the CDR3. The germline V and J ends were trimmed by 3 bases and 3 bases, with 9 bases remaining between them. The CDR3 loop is CASSATVSNEKLFF. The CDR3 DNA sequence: TGTGCCAGCAGCGCGACAGTATCTAATGAAAAACTGTTTTTT.

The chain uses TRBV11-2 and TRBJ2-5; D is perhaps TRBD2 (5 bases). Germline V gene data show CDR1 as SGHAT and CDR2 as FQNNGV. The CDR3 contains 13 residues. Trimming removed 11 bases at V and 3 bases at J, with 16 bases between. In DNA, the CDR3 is TGTGCCTGTGGAGGTACCGGTAAAGAGACCCAGTACTTC. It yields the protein CACGGTGKETQYF. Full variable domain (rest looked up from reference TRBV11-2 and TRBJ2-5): EAGVAQSPRYKIIEKRQSVAFWCNPISGHATLYWYQQILGQGPKLLIQFQNNGVVDDSQLPKDRFSAERLKGVDSTLKIQPAKLEDSAVYLCACGGTGKETQYFGPGTRLLVL.

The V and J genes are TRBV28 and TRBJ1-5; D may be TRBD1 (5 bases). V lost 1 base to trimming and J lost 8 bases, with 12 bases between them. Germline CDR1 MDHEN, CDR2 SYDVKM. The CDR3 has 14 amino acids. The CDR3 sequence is CASSLSGLEKPQHF. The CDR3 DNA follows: TGTGCCAGCAGTTTATCAGGGCTGGAAAAGCCCCAGCATTTT.

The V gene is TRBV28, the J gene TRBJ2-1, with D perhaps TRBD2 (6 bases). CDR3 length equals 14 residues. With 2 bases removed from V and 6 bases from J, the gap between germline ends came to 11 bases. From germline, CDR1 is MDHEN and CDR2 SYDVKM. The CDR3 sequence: CASSLGGQGNEQFF. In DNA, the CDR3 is TGTGCCAGCAGTTTAGGAGGGCAAGGCAATGAGCAGTTCTTC.

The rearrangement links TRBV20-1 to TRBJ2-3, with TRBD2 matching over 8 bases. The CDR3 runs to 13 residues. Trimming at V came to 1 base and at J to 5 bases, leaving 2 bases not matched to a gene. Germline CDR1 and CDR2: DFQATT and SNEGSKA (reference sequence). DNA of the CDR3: TGCAGTGCTAGAGGCGGGGGGATAGATACGCAGTATTTT. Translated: CSARGGGIDTQYF.